This T cell receptor (beta chain) was sequenced during a study of shared clonotypes between healthy human individuals. Produced via immunoSEQ multiplex PCR; TCRdb's table is partial and in-frame only. The sample contains approximately 460,000 clones, 60% to 80% of which appear only once. The V segment lost 8 bases and the J segment 5 bases; nucleotides outside the gene matches: 10. The germline V gene has CDR1 SGHRS and CDR2 YFSETQ. CDR3 length: 14 residues. The material sequenced was PBMCs. The TCR comes from a woman aged 40 to 50 in good health. Some clones in this sample may be carry-over from other donors' samples. J is TRBJ1-5 and V is TRBV5-1; the match to TRBD1 covers 7 bases. The CDR3 loop reads CARLTDRVYQPQHF. The CDR3 DNA sequence: TGCGCCAGACTAACCGACAGGGTATATCAGCCCCAGCATTTT.